This paragraph reports one TCR beta chain. The antigen remains undetermined. This entry belongs to a study of T-cell reconstitution after alpha-beta-depleted transplantation in children. General observations from the study: Several hundred graft clones that had expanded were reportedly the source of alpha-beta T cells about two months after transplant. Diversity of TCRbeta at day 60 was high in some patients, arising from surviving recipient T cells and thymic progenitors. Newly generated T cells supplied most T-cell counts and diversity one year post-transplant.

The TCRbeta library was prepared with unique molecular identifiers. TCRdb independently ran MiXCR on the PCR reads; one entry per CDR3 protein. The data show 500,000 to 750,000 distinct CDR3 sequences, 25% to 30% seen once. V was pared by 0 bases and J by 4 bases, with 11 bases between. This CDR3 spans 15 amino acids. CDR1 is SGHKS, CDR2 YYEKEE, per germline (reference sequence). The rearrangement joins TRBV5-5 to TRBJ1-3; D is uncertain. Sequencing was performed on PBMCs, taken before TCRalphabeta/CD19-depleted stem cell transplant. The sequence was obtained from a boy younger than two with Wiskott-Aldrich syndrome, due to receive a stem cell transplant. As DNA, the CDR3 is TGTGCCAGCAGCTTGGTAGGCAGCCAAGGAAACACCATATATTTT. Translated: CASSLVGSQGNTIYF.